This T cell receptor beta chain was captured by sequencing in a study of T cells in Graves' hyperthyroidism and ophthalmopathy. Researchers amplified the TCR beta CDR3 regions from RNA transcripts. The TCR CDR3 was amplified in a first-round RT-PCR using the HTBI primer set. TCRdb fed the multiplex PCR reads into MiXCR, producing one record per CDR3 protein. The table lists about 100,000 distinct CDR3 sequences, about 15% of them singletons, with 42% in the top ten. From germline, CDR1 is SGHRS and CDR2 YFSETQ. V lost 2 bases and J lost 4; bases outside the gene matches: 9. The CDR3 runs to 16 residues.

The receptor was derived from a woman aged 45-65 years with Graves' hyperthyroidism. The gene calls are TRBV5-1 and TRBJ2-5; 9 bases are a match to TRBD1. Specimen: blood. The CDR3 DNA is TGCGCCAGCAGCTTACCCCCGGGACAGGGTTTAGAGACCCAGTACTTC. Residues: CASSLPPGQGLETQYF. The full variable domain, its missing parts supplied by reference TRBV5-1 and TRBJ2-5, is KAGVTQTPRYLIKTRGQQVTLSCSPISGHRSVSWYQQTPGQGLQFLFEYFSETQRNKGNFPGRFSGRQFSNSRSEMNVSTLELGDSALYLCASSLPPGQGLETQYFGPGTRLLVL.